This T cell receptor (beta chain) was identified in a study of T-cell memory formation after mild COVID-19. Study-level background: Largely, the TCR clusters proved donor specific. Study-level results: That cross-reactive memory joined was suggested by some responding clones appearing in pre-infection memory. CD4+ bias marked clones expanding day 15 to 37, unlike balanced contracting clones.

To note about this clonotype: Its specificity is not known.

The CDR3 spans 14 residues. CDR1 is SGHTA and CDR2 is FQGNSA in the germline V gene. Losses at the gene ends were 5 bases for V and 4 bases for J; bases not matched to a gene: 7. TCR alpha and TCR beta cDNA libraries carrying sample barcodes and UMIs were produced by 5'RACE using constant-segment primers. TCRdb re-analysed the 5' RACE reads in MiXCR, keeping a single row per CDR3 protein. The data hold under 200,000 distinct CDR3 sequences, with roughly 12% observed a single time. The chain is built from TRBV7-2 and TRBJ1-2; the match to TRBD1 covers 7 bases. This TCR was recovered from a man between 18 and 29 years old who had mild COVID-19 (a few samples of this study predate the infection). Cell type and time point are not known. The sample taken for sequencing was PBMCs or a T cell subset sorted from them (not recorded which). The CDR3 DNA reads as TGTGCCAGCAGCCCAGGGGGGGGCCTCTATGGCTACACCTTC. This codes for CASSPGGGLYGYTF.